The 17 T cell receptor beta chains below were found in one sample sequenced in a study of metastatic and nonmetastatic thyroid tumors. MiXCR was used by TCRdb to re-call the PCR reads. The data hold approximately 86,000 clones, with approximately 13% observed a single time. No patient had received any treatment before thyroid surgery. Material: tumor tissue. The receptors shown here come from a female donor with papillary thyroid cancer or a benign thyroid nodule (not recorded which). Some clones in this sample may be carry-over from other donors' samples.

This clone appeared many times. A much larger clone differs from this one at a single base, so this may be a read error. The V gene is TRBV6-1, the J gene TRBJ1-2; weak D call: TRBD1 (5 bases). CDR3 size: 13 residues. V dropped 6 bases and J dropped 6 bases, with 14 bases sitting between them. Per the germline V gene, CDR1 is MNHNS and CDR2 is SASEGT. CDR3 in DNA: TGTGCCAGCAGACTACGGGGGTTGGATGGCTACACCTTC. Encoded protein: CASRLRGLDGYTF.

The gene calls are TRBV28 and TRBJ1-2; D is undetermined. V was shortened by 2 bases and J by 4 bases, with 8 bases between the two germline ends. This CDR3 has 13 residues. Germline CDR1 and CDR2: MDHEN and SYDVKM. Written as DNA, the CDR3 is TGTGCCAGCAGTTTAGATACGGGCTATGGCTACACCTTC. It encodes CASSLDTGYGYTF.

The V and J genes are TRBV7-9 and TRBJ2-7; 11 nucleotides align to TRBD1. The CDR3 sequence is 15 residues long. Germline V gene sequence: CDR1 SEHNR, CDR2 FQNEAQ (reference sequence). V gave up 6 bases and J gave up 5 bases; unmatched junction bases: 9. In nucleotides, the CDR3 is TGTGCCAGCAGATCTGGGACAGGGGGATACGACGAGCAGTACTTC. Amino acid sequence: CASRSGTGGYDEQYF.

There are a few counts of this clone. A read error may explain this, as a much larger clone is one base away. Other DNA sequences of this sample code for an identical CDR3. The chain employs TRBV5-1 and TRBJ1-1, with D possibly TRBD1 on 5 matching bases. The V gene's germline CDR1 is SGHRS and CDR2 YFSETQ. The V end lost 2 bases, the J end lost 1 base, and 15 bases lay between the germline ends. The CDR3 has 16 amino acids. The CDR3 protein is CASSFPGTGTNTEAFF. DNA of the CDR3: TGCGCCAGCAGCTTTCCCGGGACGGGGACGAACACTGAAGCTTTCTTT. The full variable domain, rest sourced from reference TRBV5-1 and TRBJ1-1, is KAGVTQTPRYLIKTRGQQVTLSCSPISGHRSVSWYQQTPGQGLQFLFEYFSETQRNKGNFPGRFSGRQFSNSRSEMNVSTLELGDSALYLCASSFPGTGTNTEAFFGQGTRLTVV.

Notes on this clone: Given a much more abundant clone one base away, this may be a read error. The rearrangement joins TRBV19 to TRBJ1-1; D is unresolved. CDR1 is LNHDA, CDR2 SQIVND, per germline (reference sequence). This CDR3 has 12 residues. Here the CDR3 reads CASSQEMRKALF. In DNA, the CDR3 is TGTGCCAGTAGTCAGGAAATGAGAAAAGCTTTATTT. The full variable domain, completed using reference TRBV19 and TRBJ1-1, is DGGITQSPKYLFRKEGQNVTLSCEQNLNHDAMYWYRQDPGQGLRLIYYSQIVNDFQKGDIAEGYSVSREKKESFPLTVTSAQKNPTAFYLCASSQEMRKALFGQGTRLTVV.

About this clone itself: One end of the junction varies from germline; a read error may be responsible. V is TRBV27 and J is TRBJ1-5; possible D gene TRBD1, 6 bases. Per the germline V gene, CDR1 is MNHEY and CDR2 is SMNVEV (reference sequence). The length of the CDR3 is 13 residues. The CDR3 loop is CTSSFRGNQPKHF. In nucleotides, the CDR3 is TGTACCAGCAGTTTCAGGGGCAATCAGCCCAAGCATTTT.

The table lists this clone with many counts. This chain uses TRBV20-1 with TRBJ2-3; D could derive from TRBD1 or TRBD2 (5 bases each). Germline loops: CDR1 DFQATT, CDR2 SNEGSKA (reference sequence). The CDR3 loop spans 16 amino acids. Trimming pared 0 bases from V and 5 bases from J, leaving 18 bases between. The CDR3 region has the DNA TGCAGTGCTAGAGATCTAGGGACGATGGGCGGAGATACGCAGTATTTT. It is translated as CSARDLGTMGGDTQYF.

This clone showed up many times. This rearrangement joins TRBV20-1 to TRBJ2-3; 8 nucleotides agree with TRBD1. Losses at the gene ends were 3 bases for V and 3 bases for J; bases not matched to a gene: 11. Germline V CDR1 and CDR2: DFQATT, SNEGSKA (reference sequence). The CDR3 covers 16 residues. CDR3 nucleotides: TGCAGTGCTAGTAACCCGGGACAGGCGGGGACAGATACGCAGTATTTT. Its protein product is CSASNPGQAGTDTQYF.

This clone turned up a few times. This may arise from a read error, as a much more abundant clone is one base away. The chain recombines TRBV15 with TRBJ1-2; D is unresolved. There are 16 residues in the CDR3. Trimming took off 0 bases at V and 5 bases at J, with 16 bases between the two ends. CDR1 is LNHNV, CDR2 YYDKDF, per germline (reference sequence). The CDR3 sequence is CATSREAAVPKYGYTF. In DNA, the CDR3 is TGTGCCACCAGCAGAGAAGCGGCAGTCCCCAAGTATGGCTACACCTTC.

This clone showed up many times. The J gene is TRBJ2-3, the V gene TRBV20-1; no definite D call. Trimming removed 5 bases at V and 0 bases at J, with 15 bases between. CDR3 length equals 15 residues. The V gene's germline CDR1 is DFQATT and CDR2 SNEGSKA (reference sequence). The CDR3 DNA reads as TGCAGTGCTGAAATGATTAGCTCTAGCACAGATACGCAGTATTTT. This translates into CSAEMISSSTDTQYF.

As regards this clone: This may be a read error, as it is one base from a much larger clone. The V call is TRBV11-1, the J call TRBJ2-3; 9 bases are shared with TRBD1. This CDR3 spans 16 amino acids. Germline V gene sequence: CDR1 SGHAT, CDR2 FQDESV (reference sequence). CDR3 in amino acids: CASTNWGQGVGDTKYF. CDR3 DNA sequence: TGTGCCAGCACCAATTGGGGACAGGGCGTGGGAGATACGAAGTATTTT. Using reference TRBV11-1 and TRBJ2-3 for the parts outside the CDR3, the full variable domain is EAEVAQSPRYKITEKSQAVAFWCDPISGHATLYWYRQILGQGPELLVQFQDESVVDDSQLPKDRFSAERLKGVDSTLKIQPAELGDSAMYLCASTNWGQGVGDTKYFGPGTRLTVL.

This clone was seen a few times. This clone may be a read error of a much larger clone one base away. Other DNA sequences from this sample encode an identical CDR3 as well. Written as DNA, the CDR3 is TGTGCCAGTACCCGTCAGGGACGGCGCGGAGCTTTCTTT. Its protein product is CASTRQGRRGAFF. J is TRBJ1-1 and V is TRBV19; possibly TRBD1 for D (5 bases). Germline V gene sequence: CDR1 LNHDA, CDR2 SQIVND (reference sequence). This CDR3 is built from 13 residues. Deletions cut 7 bases from V and 10 bases from J, with 19 bases between.

This clone was seen many times. This sequence joins TRBV7-6 and TRBJ2-3; D may be TRBD1 or TRBD2 (5 bases each). This CDR3 region has 16 residues. Trimming removed 5 bases at V and 4 bases at J, with 19 bases between. Germline-derived CDR1 and CDR2 are SGHVS and FNYEAQ. The DNA for the CDR3 is TGTGCCAGCAGCAACCCCTTCTCCGGGGACCCAGATACGCAGTATTTT. Its translation: CASSNPFSGDPDTQYF.

This clone showed up many times. The chain combines TRBV20-1 with TRBJ2-6; no firm D call. V lost 5 bases to trimming and J lost 0 bases, with 20 bases between them. The CDR3 is made up of 18 amino acids. Germline assignment: CDR1 DFQATT and CDR2 SNEGSKA (reference sequence). CDR3 loop: CSAPHWERARSGANVLTF. The CDR3 DNA is TGCAGTGCTCCCCACTGGGAAAGGGCCCGCTCTGGGGCCAACGTCCTGACTTTC.

This clone was seen more than once but under ten times. A much more abundant neighbour one base away suggests this may be a read error. The chain carries TRBV30 and TRBJ2-4; D call uncertain. Germline-derived CDR1 and CDR2 are GTSNPN and SVGIG (reference sequence). This CDR3 region has 14 residues. The CDR3 DNA sequence: TGTGCCTGGAGTACCCTCCGGCCAGGTAACATTCTGTACTTC. It encodes CAWSTLRPGNILYF.

The table lists this clone with many counts. This sequence joins TRBV5-1 and TRBJ2-1; TRBD1 might be the D (5 bases). Germline V gives CDR1 SGHRS, CDR2 YFSETQ. V was clipped by 4 bases and J by 3 bases, with 11 bases between them. This CDR3 region has 14 residues. The CDR3 DNA reads TGCGCCAGCAGCAAGGACATGTACTACAATGAGCAGTTCTTC. Translating gives CASSKDMYYNEQFF. The whole variable domain, remainder taken from reference TRBV5-1 and TRBJ2-1, is KAGVTQTPRYLIKTRGQQVTLSCSPISGHRSVSWYQQTPGQGLQFLFEYFSETQRNKGNFPGRFSGRQFSNSRSEMNVSTLELGDSALYLCASSKDMYYNEQFFGPGTRLTVL.

This clone was detected a few times. This may stem from a read error, because a much larger clone lies one nucleotide away. The chain has TRBV11-1 and TRBJ2-3; 7 bases match TRBD2. CDR3 length equals 15 residues. V lost 1 base to trimming and J lost 6 bases; unmatched junction nucleotides: 7. Germline-derived CDR1 and CDR2 are SGHAT and FQDESV (reference sequence). This chain's CDR3 is CASSLVQAGVDTQYF. The CDR3 DNA reads TGTGCCAGCAGCTTAGTTCAGGCGGGAGTTGATACGCAGTATTTT.